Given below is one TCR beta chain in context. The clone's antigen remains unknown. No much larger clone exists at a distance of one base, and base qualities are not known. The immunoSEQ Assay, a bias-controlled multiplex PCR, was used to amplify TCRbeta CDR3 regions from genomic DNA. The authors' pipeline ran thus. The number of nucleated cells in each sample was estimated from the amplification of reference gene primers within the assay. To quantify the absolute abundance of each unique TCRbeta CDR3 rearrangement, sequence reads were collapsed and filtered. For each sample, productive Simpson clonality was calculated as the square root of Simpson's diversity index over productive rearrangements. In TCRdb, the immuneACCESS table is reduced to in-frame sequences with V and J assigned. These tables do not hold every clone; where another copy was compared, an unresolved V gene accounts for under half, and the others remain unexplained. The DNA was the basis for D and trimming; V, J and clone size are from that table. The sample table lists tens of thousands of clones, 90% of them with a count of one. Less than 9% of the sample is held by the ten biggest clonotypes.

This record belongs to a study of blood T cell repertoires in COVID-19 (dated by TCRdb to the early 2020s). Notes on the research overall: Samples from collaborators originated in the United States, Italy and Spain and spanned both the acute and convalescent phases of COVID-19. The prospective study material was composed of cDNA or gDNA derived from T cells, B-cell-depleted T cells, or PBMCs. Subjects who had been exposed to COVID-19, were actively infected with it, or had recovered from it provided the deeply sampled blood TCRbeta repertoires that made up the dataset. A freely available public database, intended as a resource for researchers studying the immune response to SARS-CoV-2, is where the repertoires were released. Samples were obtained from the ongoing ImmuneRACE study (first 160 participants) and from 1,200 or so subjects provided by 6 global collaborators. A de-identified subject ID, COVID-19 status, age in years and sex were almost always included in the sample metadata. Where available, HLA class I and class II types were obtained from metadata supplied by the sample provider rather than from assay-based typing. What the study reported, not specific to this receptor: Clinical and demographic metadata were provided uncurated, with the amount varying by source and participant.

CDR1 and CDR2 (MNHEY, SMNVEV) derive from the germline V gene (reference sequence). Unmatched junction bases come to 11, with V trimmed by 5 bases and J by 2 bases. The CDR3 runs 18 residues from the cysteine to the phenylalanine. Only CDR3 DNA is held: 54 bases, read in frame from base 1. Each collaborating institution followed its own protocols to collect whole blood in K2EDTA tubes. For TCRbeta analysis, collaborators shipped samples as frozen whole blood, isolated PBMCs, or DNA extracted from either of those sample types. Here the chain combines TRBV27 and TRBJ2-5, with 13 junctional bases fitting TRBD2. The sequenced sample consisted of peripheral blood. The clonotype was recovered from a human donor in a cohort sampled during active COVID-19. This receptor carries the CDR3 CASSGGILTSGGQETQYF. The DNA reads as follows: TGTGCCAGCAGTGGGGGAATCCTGACTAGCGGGGGGCAAGAGACCCAGTACTTC.